These 2 T cell receptor beta chains came from one sample sequenced in a study of lymphopenia after photon versus proton radiotherapy. Produced via immunoSEQ multiplex PCR; TCRdb's table is partial and in-frame only. The data show around 64,000 clones, about nine tenths seen once. The specimen was peripheral blood, collected from a patient treated with proton-based radiotherapy. The receptors shown here come from a man at least 80 years old with esophageal cancer.

V and J are TRBV19 and TRBJ1-2, with 7 bases aligning to TRBD1. The CDR3 is 13 amino acids. The V gene end was trimmed by 3 bases and the J gene end by 10 bases; junction bases not matched to a gene: 8. From germline, CDR1 is LNHDA and CDR2 SQIVND (reference sequence). This chain's CDR3 is CASSMGQLEVYTF. CDR3 bases: TGTGCCAGTAGTATGGGACAGCTGGAAGTCTACACCTTC.

This rearrangement joins TRBV27 to TRBJ2-5; the D call may be TRBD1 or TRBD2 (6 bases each). The J call is in doubt because the DNA end fits TRBJ2-7 better. The CDR3 sequence is 15 residues long. From germline, CDR1 is MNHEY and CDR2 SMNVEV (reference sequence). Here the CDR3 DNA reads TGTGCCAGCAGTTTATCTCGGGGGCGTATCTACGAGCAGTACTTC. It codes for CASSLSRGRIYEQYF.